The clone carrying this T cell receptor beta chain was picked up a small number of times. Antigen specificity is unknown. The CDR3 totals 18 residues. Germline CDR1 is MNHEY and CDR2 is SVGEGT. V lost 0 bases to trimming and J lost 6 bases, with 20 bases between them. The data were obtained in a study of T-cell memory formation after mild COVID-19. The wider study: TCR clusters largely stayed donor specific.

Study-level points and caveats: Largely, contracting CD4+ clones fell within CM and EM, and contracting CD8+ clones within EMRA. Clones that got smaller from day 15 to 85 had even CD4/CD8, while clones growing later tipped toward CD4+.

5'RACE with constant-segment primers built TCRalpha and TCRbeta cDNA libraries with UMIs. From the 5' RACE reads, TCRdb called clonotypes with MiXCR, one entry per CDR3 protein. The table has fewer than 250,000 distinct CDR3 sequences, about 10% seen once; the top ten hold just over 3%. This receptor was identified in a man in his late teens or twenties who had mild COVID-19 (a few samples of this study predate the infection). Cell type and time point are not known. The source material was PBMCs or a T cell subset sorted from them (not recorded which). The J gene is TRBJ2-2, the V gene TRBV6-2 or TRBV6-3, with D maybe TRBD2 (6 bases). The CDR3 reads CASSYSGGGSQAPGELFF. CDR3 DNA sequence: TGTGCCAGCAGTTACTCCGGCGGAGGGTCCCAAGCCCCCGGGGAGCTGTTTTTT.